This entry lists 26 T cell receptor beta chains sequenced from one sample in a study of blood T cell repertoires in COVID-19. TCRdb's table, derived via immunoSEQ multiplex PCR, lists solely in-frame clones and lacks some. Of 200,000 to 250,000 clones in the sample, 80% to 90% were seen once. The sample taken for sequencing was PBMCs or T cells enriched from blood (not recorded which). The receptors here all came from a woman aged 25-40 years who had been exposed to COVID-19.

The chain is built from TRBV30 and TRBJ2-7, with 13 positions matching TRBD2. Germline V gene data show CDR1 as GTSNPN and CDR2 as SVGIG (reference sequence). Trimming cost V 1 base and J 3 bases; bases outside gene matches: 3. The CDR3 contains 15 residues. The CDR3 sequence is CAWSGLAGGYYEQYF. The CDR3 DNA follows: TGTGCCTGGAGTGGACTAGCGGGAGGTTACTACGAGCAGTACTTC.

The gene calls are TRBV11-2 and TRBJ1-6; D unresolved. The germline gives CDR1 SGHAT, CDR2 FQNNGV. V dropped 5 bases and J dropped 4 bases, with 3 bases sitting between them. The CDR3 runs to 12 residues. The CDR3 DNA follows: TGTGCCAGCAGCCCGTATAATTCACCCCTCCACTTT. It encodes CASSPYNSPLHF.

The rearrangement uses TRBV18 and TRBJ1-2, with 7 nucleotides matching TRBD1. Germline CDR1 and CDR2: KGHSH and LQKENI. The CDR3 runs to 16 residues. Germline trimming cut 3 bases from V and 1 base from J; bases unmatched to any gene: 8. The CDR3 sequence: CASSPGTDLINYGYTF. The CDR3 coding sequence is TGTGCCAGCTCACCCGGGACAGACCTGATTAACTATGGCTACACCTTC.

The chain has TRBV4-1 and TRBJ1-6; 7 bases agree with TRBD1. CDR3 length: 16 amino acids. After removal of 1 base from V and 5 bases from J, the junction contained 5 bases not matched to a gene. Germline CDR1 MGHRA, CDR2 YSYEKL. The chain's CDR3 is CASSQVQGQNNSPLHF. CDR3 DNA: TGCGCCAGCAGCCAAGTACAGGGACAGAATAATTCACCCCTCCACTTT.

The chain carries TRBV3-1 (or the pseudogene TRBV3-2) and TRBJ2-1; D possibly corresponds to TRBD2 (6 bases). The CDR3 is 15 amino acids. V was cut by 4 bases and J by 6 bases, with 16 bases left in between. Germline V lookup: CDR1 LGHDT, CDR2 YNNKEL (reference sequence). CDR3 coding DNA: TGTGCCAGCAGCCGACCGGGACTCAGAATCAATGAGCAGTTCTTC. Translated, it gives CASSRPGLRINEQFF.

The V call is TRBV28, the J call TRBJ1-1; 8 positions match TRBD1. This CDR3 is 12 amino acids long. J gave up 3 bases and V 6 bases, and 0 bases lay outside the gene matches. Germline values: CDR1 MDHEN, CDR2 SYDVKM. CDR3 protein: CASRQGDTEAFF. The CDR3 DNA sequence: TGTGCCAGCAGACAGGGGGACACTGAAGCTTTCTTT.

This clone turned up a few times. The V gene is TRBV27, the J gene TRBJ2-6, with a weak D call TRBD1 (5 bases). The CDR3 spans 16 residues. The V and J ends lost 4 bases and 0 bases respectively, with 10 bases between them. Germline loops: CDR1 MNHEY, CDR2 SMNVEV (reference sequence). The CDR3 is CASSSQVSSGANVLTF. DNA of the CDR3: TGTGCCAGCAGTTCACAGGTTAGCTCTGGGGCCAACGTCCTGACTTTC.

This sequence joins TRBV6-5 and TRBJ2-7, with TRBD1 matching 8 bases. The CDR3 has 14 amino acids. V was clipped by 10 bases and J by 1 base; unmatched bases: 9. The V gene's germline CDR1 is MNHEY and CDR2 SVGAGI. The CDR3 is CATHRGQGSYEQYF. DNA of the CDR3: TGTGCCACCCACCGAGGACAGGGATCCTACGAGCAGTACTTC.

The chain carries TRBV7-3 and TRBJ2-5; TRBD2 matches at 11 bases. J lost 5 bases, V lost 2 bases, and 13 bases had no gene match. CDR1 is SGHTA and CDR2 is FQGTGA in the germline V gene. The CDR3 runs to 18 residues. This CDR3 reads CASSLWRPSGRNWETQYF. Here the CDR3 DNA reads TGTGCCAGCAGCTTATGGCGGCCTAGCGGGAGGAATTGGGAGACCCAGTACTTC.

The rearrangement uses TRBV15 and TRBJ2-7; a possible D gene is TRBD1 (5 bases). Trimming left V 7 bases short and J 0 bases short, with 10 bases between. CDR3 size: 13 residues. Germline loops: CDR1 LNHNV, CDR2 YYDKDF (reference sequence). CDR3 amino acids: CATTAGYSYEQYF. The CDR3 region has the DNA TGTGCCACCACCGCAGGGTACTCCTACGAGCAGTACTTC.

V gene TRBV7-2 combines with J gene TRBJ1-1; the D gene is possibly TRBD1 (6 bases). Trimming removed 2 bases from V and 8 bases from J, with 12 bases in between. Germline V gene sequence: CDR1 SGHTA, CDR2 FQGNSA. This CDR3 has 13 amino acids. The CDR3 sequence is CASSLRTALEAFF. The CDR3 DNA reads as TGTGCCAGCAGCTTACGGACAGCCTTGGAAGCTTTCTTT.

V gene TRBV11-2 combines with J gene TRBJ1-3; D remains ambiguous. Germline V lookup: CDR1 SGHAT, CDR2 FQNNGV. Trimming pared 5 bases from V and 0 bases from J, leaving 14 bases between. The CDR3 has 16 amino acids. CDR3 amino acids: CASSRTSGSSGNTIYF. In nucleotides, the CDR3 is TGTGCCAGCAGCCGCACGTCGGGTTCCTCTGGAAACACCATATATTTT.

This chain connects TRBV28 to TRBJ2-3; 12 bases match TRBD2. The ends lost 6 bases at V and 2 bases at J; junction bases unmatched: 3. CDR3 size: 15 residues. Germline V gives CDR1 MDHEN, CDR2 SYDVKM. The CDR3 sequence: CASSLAGGVTDTQYF. CDR3 DNA sequence: TGTGCCAGCAGCCTAGCGGGAGGGGTCACAGATACGCAGTATTTT.

V is TRBV4-1 and J is TRBJ1-1, with 9 positions matching TRBD1. V lost 4 bases and J lost 5; bases outside the gene matches: 5. Per germline, CDR1 MGHRA and CDR2 YSYEKL. This CDR3 comprises 14 residues. The CDR3 loop reads CASSPGTGKTEAFF. The CDR3 DNA is TGCGCCAGCAGCCCAGGGACAGGGAAAACTGAAGCTTTCTTT.

V gene TRBV2 combines with J gene TRBJ2-1; 8 bases line up with TRBD2. Germline V gene sequence: CDR1 SNHLY, CDR2 FYNNEI. Germline trimming cut 7 bases from V and 6 bases from J; bases unmatched to any gene: 8. The CDR3 is 14 amino acids. The CDR3 nucleotides read TGTGCCAGCATGGACGGGAGGGACCTCAATGAGCAGTTCTTC. Its protein is CASMDGRDLNEQFF. Full variable domain (missing parts from reference TRBV2 and TRBJ2-1): EPEVTQTPSHQVTQMGQEVILRCVPISNHLYFYWYRQILGQKVEFLVSFYNNEISEKSEIFDDQFSVERPDGSNFTLKIRSTKLEDSAMYFCASMDGRDLNEQFFGPGTRLTVL.

V and J are TRBV18 and TRBJ1-5; possible D gene TRBD1, 6 bases. Germline CDR1 and CDR2: KGHSH and LQKENI. The CDR3 runs 15 residues. Between the trimmed V and J ends, which lost 3 bases and 0 bases, there was a span of 9 bases. The CDR3 reads CASSPNRDSNQPQHF. The CDR3 region has the DNA TGTGCCAGCTCACCGAACAGGGATAGCAATCAGCCCCAGCATTTT.

This rearrangement joins TRBV6-6 to TRBJ2-1; perhaps TRBD1 as D (6 bases). CDR3 length equals 15 residues. V was cut by 8 bases and J by 6 bases, with 20 bases left in between. Germline V CDR1 and CDR2: MNHNY, SVGAGI (reference sequence). The CDR3 DNA sequence: TGTGCCAGCTTTCCGGGACACATCGGTACCAATGAGCAGTTCTTC. Amino acids: CASFPGHIGTNEQFF.

The rearrangement joins TRBV4-1 to TRBJ2-7, with TRBD2 matching over 12 bases. Germline V CDR1 and CDR2: MGHRA, YSYEKL. Trimming removed 4 bases from V and 2 bases from J; junction bases left unmatched: 12. The CDR3 length is 18 residues. CDR3: CASSPTGTSGPRTYEQYF. CDR3 in DNA: TGCGCCAGCAGCCCTACCGGGACTAGCGGGCCCCGTACCTACGAGCAGTACTTC.

The V gene is TRBV10-1, the J gene TRBJ2-2, with TRBD2 matching 16 bases. V shed 4 bases and J 1 base; nucleotides not matched to a gene: 6. Germline V CDR1 and CDR2: WNHNN, SYGVQD (reference sequence). The CDR3 length is 19 residues. This CDR3 is CASSVLGLAGGRNTGELFF. For the CDR3, the DNA is TGCGCCAGCAGTGTGCTGGGACTAGCGGGAGGGCGGAACACCGGGGAGCTGTTTTTT.

The genes are TRBV25-1 and TRBJ2-3, with D perhaps TRBD1 (6 bases). Germline V gene lookup returns CDR1 MGHDK and CDR2 SYGVNS. Deletions cut 5 bases from V and 0 bases from J, with 12 bases between. The CDR3 sequence is 15 residues long. This CDR3 is CASSTGITSTDTQYF. The CDR3 DNA is TGTGCCAGCAGTACAGGGATTACTAGCACAGATACGCAGTATTTT.

The J gene is TRBJ1-2, the V gene TRBV5-6; D gene ambiguous. Germline CDR1 and CDR2: SGHDT and YYEEEE. The CDR3 is 15 amino acids. V was clipped by 0 bases and J by 2 bases, with 11 bases between them. The CDR3 loop reads CASSLVSTRNYGYTF. The CDR3, as DNA: TGTGCCAGCAGCTTGGTGTCAACGCGGAACTATGGCTACACCTTC.

This rearrangement joins TRBV10-3 to TRBJ2-3; 8 nucleotides match TRBD1. The CDR3 is made up of 14 amino acids. V lost 6 bases and J lost 3; bases outside the gene matches: 5. Germline V CDR1 and CDR2: ENHRY, SYGVKD. CDR3 loop: CAIRPDRGTDTQYF. The CDR3 region has the DNA TGTGCCATCAGGCCCGACAGGGGAACAGATACGCAGTATTTT.

The genes are TRBV7-2 and TRBJ2-1; maybe TRBD2 (6 bases). The V and J ends lost 2 bases and 5 bases respectively, with 13 bases between them. Germline V gives CDR1 SGHTA, CDR2 FQGNSA. The CDR3 consists of 15 residues. The CDR3 loop is CASSLSGLSNNEQFF. The CDR3 DNA sequence: TGTGCCAGCAGCTTAAGCGGGCTTTCAAACAATGAGCAGTTCTTC.

The chain recombines TRBV7-9 with TRBJ2-1, with no clear D. Germline V lookup: CDR1 SEHNR, CDR2 FQNEAQ (reference sequence). V lost 5 bases and J lost 1, with 9 bases in between. This CDR3 is built from 14 residues. The CDR3 sequence is CASSPLVSYNEQFF. The CDR3 DNA is TGTGCCAGCAGCCCCCTAGTTTCCTACAATGAGCAGTTCTTC.

The J gene is TRBJ1-1, the V gene TRBV9, with 7 bases lining up with TRBD1. This CDR3 region has 14 residues. Trimming at V came to 4 bases and at J to 5 bases, leaving 8 bases not matched to a gene. Germline CDR1 and CDR2: SGDLS and YYNGEE. The chain's CDR3 is CASSPSDRVTEAFF. In DNA form, the CDR3 reads TGTGCCAGCAGCCCGTCCGACAGGGTAACTGAAGCTTTCTTT. The full variable domain, with the rest looked up from reference TRBV9 and TRBJ1-1, is DSGVTQTPKHLITATGQRVTLRCSPRSGDLSVYWYQQSLDQGLQFLIQYYNGEERAKGNILERFSAQQFPDLHSELNLSSLELGDSALYFCASSPSDRVTEAFFGQGTRLTVV.

The V and J genes are TRBV4-1 and TRBJ1-4; TRBD1 agrees at 9 bases. This CDR3 is 16 amino acids long. V was clipped by 4 bases and J by 7 bases; unmatched bases: 10. Germline values: CDR1 MGHRA, CDR2 YSYEKL. The CDR3 bases are TGCGCCAGCAGCCTCGGATGGACAGGGGAGGGTGAAAAACTGTTTTTT. Residues: CASSLGWTGEGEKLFF.